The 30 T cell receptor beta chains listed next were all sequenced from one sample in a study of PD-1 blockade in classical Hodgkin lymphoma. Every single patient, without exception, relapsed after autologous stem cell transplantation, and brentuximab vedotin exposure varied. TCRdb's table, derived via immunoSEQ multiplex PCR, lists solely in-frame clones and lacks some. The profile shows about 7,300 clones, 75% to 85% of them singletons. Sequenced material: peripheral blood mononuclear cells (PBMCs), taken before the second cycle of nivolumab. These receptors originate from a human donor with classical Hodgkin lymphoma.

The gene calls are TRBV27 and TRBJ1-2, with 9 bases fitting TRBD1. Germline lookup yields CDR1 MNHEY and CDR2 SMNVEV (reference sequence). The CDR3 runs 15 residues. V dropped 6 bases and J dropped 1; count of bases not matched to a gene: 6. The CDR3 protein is CASRAMGQGNYGYTF. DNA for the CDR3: TGTGCCAGCAGGGCTATGGGACAGGGTAACTATGGCTACACCTTC.

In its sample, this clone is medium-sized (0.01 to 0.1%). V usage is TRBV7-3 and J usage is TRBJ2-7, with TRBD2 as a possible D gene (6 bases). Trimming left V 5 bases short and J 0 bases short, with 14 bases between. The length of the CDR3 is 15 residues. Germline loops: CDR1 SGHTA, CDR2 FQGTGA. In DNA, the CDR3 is TGTGCCAGCAGCCTCTTTAGCGGCCCCTCCTACGAGCAGTACTTC. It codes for CASSLFSGPSYEQYF. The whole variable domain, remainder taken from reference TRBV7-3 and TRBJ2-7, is GAGVSQTPSNKVTEKGKYVELRCDPISGHTALYWYRQSLGQGPEFLIYFQGTGAADDSGLPNDRFFAVRPEGSVSTLKIQRTERGDSAVYLCASSLFSGPSYEQYFGPGTRLTVT.

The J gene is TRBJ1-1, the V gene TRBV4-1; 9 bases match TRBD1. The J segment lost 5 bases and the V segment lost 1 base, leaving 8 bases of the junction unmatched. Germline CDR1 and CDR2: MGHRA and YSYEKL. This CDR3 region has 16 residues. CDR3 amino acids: CASSQGLQGAGTEAFF. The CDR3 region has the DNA TGCGCCAGCAGCCAAGGACTACAGGGGGCAGGAACTGAAGCTTTCTTT.

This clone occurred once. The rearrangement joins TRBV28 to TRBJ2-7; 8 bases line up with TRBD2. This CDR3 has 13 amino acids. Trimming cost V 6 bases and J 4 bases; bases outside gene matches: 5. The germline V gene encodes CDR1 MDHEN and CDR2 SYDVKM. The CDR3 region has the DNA TGTGCCAGCAGCGCGGGAGGAAAATACGAGCAGTACTTC. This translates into CASSAGGKYEQYF.

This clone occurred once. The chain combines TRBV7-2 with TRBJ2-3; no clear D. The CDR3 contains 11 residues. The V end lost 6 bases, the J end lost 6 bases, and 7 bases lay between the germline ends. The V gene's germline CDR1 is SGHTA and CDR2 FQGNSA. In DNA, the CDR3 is TGTGCCAGCAGTTTAAGGGATACGCAGTATTTT. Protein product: CASSLRDTQYF. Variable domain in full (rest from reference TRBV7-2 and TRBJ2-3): GAGVSQSPSNKVTEKGKDVELRCDPISGHTALYWYRQSLGQGLEFLIYFQGNSAPDKSGLPSDRFSAERTGGSVSTLTIQRTQQEDSAVYLCASSLRDTQYFGPGTRLTVL.

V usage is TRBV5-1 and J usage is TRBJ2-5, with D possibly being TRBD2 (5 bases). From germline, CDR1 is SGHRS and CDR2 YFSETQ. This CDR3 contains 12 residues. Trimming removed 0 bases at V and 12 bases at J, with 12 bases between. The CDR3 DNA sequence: TGCGCCAGCAGCTTGGCCCGGGGTAGGGAGTACTTC. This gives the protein CASSLARGREYF.

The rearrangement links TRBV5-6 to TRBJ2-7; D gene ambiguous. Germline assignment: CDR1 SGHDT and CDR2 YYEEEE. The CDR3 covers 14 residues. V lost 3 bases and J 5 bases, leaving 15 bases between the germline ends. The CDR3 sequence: CASSWTGSLDEQYF. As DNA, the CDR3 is TGTGCCAGCAGCTGGACGGGCAGCTTAGACGAGCAGTACTTC.

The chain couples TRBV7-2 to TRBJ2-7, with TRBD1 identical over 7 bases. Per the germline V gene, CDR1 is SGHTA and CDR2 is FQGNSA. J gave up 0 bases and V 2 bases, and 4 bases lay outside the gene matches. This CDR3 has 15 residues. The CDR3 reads CASSLQGQLSYEQYF. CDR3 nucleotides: TGTGCCAGCAGCTTACAGGGACAGCTCTCCTACGAGCAGTACTTC.

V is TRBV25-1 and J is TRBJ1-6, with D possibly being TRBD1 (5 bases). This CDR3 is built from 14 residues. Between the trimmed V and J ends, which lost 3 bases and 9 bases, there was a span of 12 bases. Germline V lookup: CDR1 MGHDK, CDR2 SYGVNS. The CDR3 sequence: CASSDTDGASPLHF. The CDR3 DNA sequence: TGTGCCAGCAGTGACACGGACGGGGCTTCACCCCTCCACTTT.

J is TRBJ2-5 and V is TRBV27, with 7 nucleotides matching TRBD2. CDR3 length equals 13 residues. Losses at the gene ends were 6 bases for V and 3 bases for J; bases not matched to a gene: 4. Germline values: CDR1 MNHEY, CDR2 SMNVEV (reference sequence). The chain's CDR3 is CASRRTRKETQYF. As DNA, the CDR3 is TGTGCCAGCAGACGGACTAGAAAAGAGACCCAGTACTTC.

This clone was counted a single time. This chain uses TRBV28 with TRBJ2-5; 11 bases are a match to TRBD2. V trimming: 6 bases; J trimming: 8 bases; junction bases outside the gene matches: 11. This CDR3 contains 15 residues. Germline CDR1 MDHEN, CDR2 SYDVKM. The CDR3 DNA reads TGTGCCAGCAGCCACATAGCGGGAGGGCCCCCTACCCAGTACTTC. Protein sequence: CASSHIAGGPPTQYF.

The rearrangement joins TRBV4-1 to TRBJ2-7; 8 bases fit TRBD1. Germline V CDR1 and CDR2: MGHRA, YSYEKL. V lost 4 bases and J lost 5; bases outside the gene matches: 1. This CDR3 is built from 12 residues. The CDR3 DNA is TGCGCCAGCAGCCCGACAGGGGACGAGCAGTACTTC. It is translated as CASSPTGDEQYF.

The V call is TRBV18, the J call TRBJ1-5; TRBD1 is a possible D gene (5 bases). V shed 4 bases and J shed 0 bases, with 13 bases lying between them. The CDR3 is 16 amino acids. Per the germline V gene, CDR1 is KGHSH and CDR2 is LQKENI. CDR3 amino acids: CASSLGGVYSNQPQHF. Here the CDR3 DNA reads TGTGCCAGCTCACTCGGGGGGGTCTATAGCAATCAGCCCCAGCATTTT.

CDR3 amino acids: CSVEGADQFF. CDR3 DNA sequence: TGCAGCGTTGAGGGGGCTGACCAGTTCTTC. The V call is TRBV29-1, the J call TRBJ2-1, with D possibly TRBD1 on 6 matching bases. The germline gives CDR1 SQVTM, CDR2 ANQGSEA. CDR3 size: 10 residues. V lost 3 bases and J lost 13, with 10 bases in between.

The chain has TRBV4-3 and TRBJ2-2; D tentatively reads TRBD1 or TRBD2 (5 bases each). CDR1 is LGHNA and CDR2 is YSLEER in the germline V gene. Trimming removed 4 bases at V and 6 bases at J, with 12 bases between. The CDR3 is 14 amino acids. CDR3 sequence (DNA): TGCGCCAGCAGCCCACGGGACGGGTCCGGGGAGCTGTTTTTT. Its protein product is CASSPRDGSGELFF.

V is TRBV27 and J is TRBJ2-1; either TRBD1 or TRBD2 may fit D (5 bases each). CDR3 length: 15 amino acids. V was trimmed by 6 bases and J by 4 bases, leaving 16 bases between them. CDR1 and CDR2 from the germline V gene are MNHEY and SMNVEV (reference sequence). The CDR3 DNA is TGTGCCAGCAGCCCAGGGCGGGCCTTTTACAATGAGCAGTTCTTC. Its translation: CASSPGRAFYNEQFF.

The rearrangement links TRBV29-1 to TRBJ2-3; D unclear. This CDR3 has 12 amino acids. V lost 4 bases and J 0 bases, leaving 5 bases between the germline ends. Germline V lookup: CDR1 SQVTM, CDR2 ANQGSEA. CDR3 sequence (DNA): TGCAGCGTTGGGACCAGCACAGATACGCAGTATTTT. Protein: CSVGTSTDTQYF.

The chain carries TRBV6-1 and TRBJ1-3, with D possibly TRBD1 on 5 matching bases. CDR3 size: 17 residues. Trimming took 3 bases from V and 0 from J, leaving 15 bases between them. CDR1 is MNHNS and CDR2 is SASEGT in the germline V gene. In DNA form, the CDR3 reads TGTGCCAGCAGTGAGGGTTGGGGGGGGAGCTCTGGAAACACCATATATTTT. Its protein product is CASSEGWGGSSGNTIYF.

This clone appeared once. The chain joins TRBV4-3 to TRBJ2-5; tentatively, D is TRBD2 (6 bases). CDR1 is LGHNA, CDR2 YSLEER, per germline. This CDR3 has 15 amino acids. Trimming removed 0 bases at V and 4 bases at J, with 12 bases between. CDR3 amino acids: CASSQDLGGLETQYF. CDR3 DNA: TGCGCCAGCAGCCAAGATCTGGGAGGTCTAGAGACCCAGTACTTC.

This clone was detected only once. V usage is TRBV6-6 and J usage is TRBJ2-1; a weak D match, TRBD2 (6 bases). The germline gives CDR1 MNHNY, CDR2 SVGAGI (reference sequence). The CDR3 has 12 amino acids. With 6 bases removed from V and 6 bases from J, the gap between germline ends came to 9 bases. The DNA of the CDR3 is TGTGCCAGCAGCCAGACTAGCAATGAGCAGTTCTTC. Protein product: CASSQTSNEQFF.

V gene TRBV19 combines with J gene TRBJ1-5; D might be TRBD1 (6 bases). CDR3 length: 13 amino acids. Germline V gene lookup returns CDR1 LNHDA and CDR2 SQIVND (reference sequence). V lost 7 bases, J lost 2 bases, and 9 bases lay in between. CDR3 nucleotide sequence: TGTGCCAGTAAGCGACAGGGCAATCAGCCCCAGCATTTT. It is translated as CASKRQGNQPQHF.

The CDR3 region has the DNA TGCGCCAGCCGTTTGGGGGAGACCCAGTACTTC. This codes for CASRLGETQYF. This chain connects TRBV5-1 to TRBJ2-5; no definite D call. V lost 7 bases and J 5 bases, leaving 9 bases between the germline ends. The CDR3 is 11 amino acids. In germline, CDR1 is SGHRS, CDR2 YFSETQ.

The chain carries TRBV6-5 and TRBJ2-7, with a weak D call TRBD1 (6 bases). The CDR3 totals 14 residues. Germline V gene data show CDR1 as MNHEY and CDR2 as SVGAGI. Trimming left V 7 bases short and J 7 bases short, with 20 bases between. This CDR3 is CASTKDSPPGEQYF. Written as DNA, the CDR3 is TGTGCCAGCACCAAGGACAGTCCGCCTGGAGAGCAGTACTTC.

CDR3 residues: CASSILPRDRIGNTEAFF. The CDR3 DNA follows: TGTGCCAGCAGCATACTCCCCCGGGACAGGATTGGGAACACTGAAGCTTTCTTT. This chain uses TRBV21-1 with TRBJ1-1; the D call in the table, TRBD1, was not verified against the DNA. TRBV21-1 is tagged as a pseudogene. The CDR3 extends over 18 amino acids.

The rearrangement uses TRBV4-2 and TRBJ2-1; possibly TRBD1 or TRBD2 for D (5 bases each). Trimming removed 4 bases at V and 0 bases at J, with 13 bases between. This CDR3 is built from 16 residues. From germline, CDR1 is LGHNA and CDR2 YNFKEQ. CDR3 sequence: CASSPGLGISYNEQFF. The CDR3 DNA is TGTGCCAGCAGCCCAGGGCTCGGGATCTCCTACAATGAGCAGTTCTTC.

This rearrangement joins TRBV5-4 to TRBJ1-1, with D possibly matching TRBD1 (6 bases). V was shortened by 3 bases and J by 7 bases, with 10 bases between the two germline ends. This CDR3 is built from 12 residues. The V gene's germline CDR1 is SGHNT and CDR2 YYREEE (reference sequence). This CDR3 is CASSSGTLEAFF. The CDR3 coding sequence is TGTGCCAGCAGCTCCGGGACACTTGAAGCTTTCTTT.

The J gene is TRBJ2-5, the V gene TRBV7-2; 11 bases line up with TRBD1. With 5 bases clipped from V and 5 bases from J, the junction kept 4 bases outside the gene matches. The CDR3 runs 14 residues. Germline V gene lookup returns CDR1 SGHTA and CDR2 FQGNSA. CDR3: CASSPGTGGETQYF. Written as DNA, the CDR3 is TGTGCCAGCAGCCCCGGGACAGGGGGGGAGACCCAGTACTTC.

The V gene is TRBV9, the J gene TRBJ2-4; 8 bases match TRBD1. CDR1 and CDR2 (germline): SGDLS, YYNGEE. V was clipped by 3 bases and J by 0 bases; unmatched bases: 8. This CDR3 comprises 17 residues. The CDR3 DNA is TGTGCCAGCAGCGAACTGACAGGGGTATTAGCCAAAAACATTCAGTACTTC. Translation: CASSELTGVLAKNIQYF.

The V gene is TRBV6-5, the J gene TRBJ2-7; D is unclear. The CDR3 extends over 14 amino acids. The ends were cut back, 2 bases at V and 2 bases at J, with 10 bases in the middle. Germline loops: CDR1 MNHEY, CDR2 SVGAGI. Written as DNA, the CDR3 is TGTGCCAGCAGTTACGTGGCAAACCCCTACGAGCAGTACTTC. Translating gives CASSYVANPYEQYF.

CDR3 sequence reads: CASSLGRGSNQPQHF. The DNA of the CDR3 is TGCGCCAGCAGCTTGGGGAGGGGAAGCAATCAGCCCCAGCATTTT. The rearrangement links TRBV5-1 to TRBJ1-5, with D maybe TRBD1 (5 bases). Deletions cut 0 bases from V and 1 base from J, with 8 bases between. The CDR3 consists of 15 residues. Germline CDR1 SGHRS, CDR2 YFSETQ.